This is a list of T cell receptor beta chains from one sample in a study of blood T cells in healthy people across ages. Via MiXCR, TCRdb re-called the 5' RACE reads, giving one row per CDR3 protein. Seen here are around 800,000 distinct CDR3 sequences, more than 25% observed once, and the top ten hold 2.5% to 3.5%. These data also formed part of another study, on T cells of mothers and their children.

The specimen sequenced was blood. All receptors derive from a boy aged 5-17 years in good health. The CDR3 runs from the conserved cysteine through the conserved F or W. D genes are given only for firm matches. Some rows mark clone size as missing; the rest say once, few, many or name a class of expanded clone.

>TRBV5-6|TRBJ2-5|-|-
TGTGCCAGCAGCTTGGTTGCGGGGAACCAGTACTTC
CASSLVAGNQYF
>TRBV4-1|TRBJ2-7|many|-
TGCGCCAGCAGCCTAACCGCGGGTCGGGAGCAGTACTTC
CASSLTAGREQYF
>TRBV6-4|TRBJ2-1|few|TRBD2
TGTGCCAGCAGTGTAACGGGTGGGACTAGCGGATACAATGAGCAGTTCTTC
CASSVTGGTSGYNEQFF
>TRBV19|TRBJ2-3|-|-
TGTGCCAGTAAAGAGGGACCCAGCACAGATACGCAGTATTTT
CASKEGPSTDTQYF
>TRBV20-1|TRBJ2-7|many|-
TGCAGTGCTAGAGAGGGCGATCTTAAAATGGAGCAGTACTTC
CSAREGDLKMEQYF
>TRBV20-1|TRBJ2-1|-|-
TGCAGTGCTAGGGACCGAAGGGTCGAATTGATTGGTGAGCAGTTCTTC
CSARDRRVELIGEQFF
>TRBV10-3|TRBJ2-3|-|-
TGTGCCATCAGTGAAAAGGAATCTAGCACAGATACGCAGTATTTT
CAISEKESSTDTQYF
>TRBV3-1|TRBJ2-7|once|-
TGTGCCAGCAGCCGTCAATCCGGACAAGAGACACAGTACTTC
CASSRQSGQETQYF
>TRBV7-2|TRBJ2-2|once|-
TGTGCCAGCAGCAAGTATTACGGGGGAGACACCGGGGAGCTGTTTTTT
CASSKYYGGDTGELFF
>TRBV7-9|TRBJ1-2|few|-
TGTGCCAGCAGACGGACCCCTGGTGGCTACACCTTC
CASRRTPGGYTF
>TRBV6-1|TRBJ2-7|-|TRBD1
TGTGCCAGCACAATTACAGGGGGAGGTGGCTACGAGCAGTACTTC
CASTITGGGGYEQYF
>TRBV9|TRBJ2-5|-|-
TGTGCCAGCAGCGTAGTGGCAGGGTCGGAGACCCAGTACTTC
CASSVVAGSETQYF
>TRBV18|TRBJ1-4|few|TRBD1
TGTGCCAGCTCACCTACTCAGGACAGGGATGAAAAACTGTTTTTT
CASSPTQDRDEKLFF
>TRBV10-1|TRBJ2-3|-|TRBD2
TGCGCCAGCAGTGAGGAGCGGGGGGGCCACGATACGCAGTATTTT
CASSEERGGHDTQYF
>TRBV7-9|TRBJ2-5|-|TRBD1
TGTGCCAGCAGCCGTCAGGGACAGGGGGCAAAAGAGACCCAGTACTTC
CASSRQGQGAKETQYF
>TRBV6-5|TRBJ1-6|-|-
TGTGCCAGCAGACCCCAGAGCTCCTATAATTCACCCCTCCACTTT
CASRPQSSYNSPLHF
>TRBV11-2|TRBJ2-1|-|-
TGTGCCAGCAGCTTAGACGGCGATGAGCAGTTCTTC
CASSLDGDEQFF
>TRBV11-1|TRBJ2-5|-|TRBD2
TGTGCCAGCAGCCCGCATGGACTAGCGGAACAAGAGACCCAGTACTTC
CASSPHGLAEQETQYF
>TRBV5-1|TRBJ1-1|many|TRBD1
TGTGCCAGCAGCCTCGGACAGGTGAACACTGAAGCTTTCTTT
CASSLGQVNTEAFF
>TRBV12-3/TRBV12-4|TRBJ2-4|-|TRBD2
TGTGCCAGCAGCCCGGGAGGATGGGTTGCCAAAAACATTCGGTACTTC
CASSPGGWVAKNIRYF
>TRBV2|TRBJ2-5|-|TRBD2
TGTGCCACACTAAGGGGACTAGCGGCCCAAGAGACCCAGTACTTC
CATLRGLAAQETQYF
>TRBV7-2|TRBJ2-7|-|TRBD2
TGTGCCAGCAGCCCCCCCGGGACTAACTCCTACGAGCAGTACTTC
CASSPPGTNSYEQYF
>TRBV11-2|TRBJ1-1|-|-
TGTGCCAGCAGGATCCTAGACAGACCTGAAGCTTTCTTT
CASRILDRPEAFF
>TRBV9|TRBJ1-4|-|-
TGTGCCAGCAGCGTAAGGGATAATGAAAAACTGTTTTTT
CASSVRDNEKLFF
>TRBV10-3|TRBJ2-5|few|-
TGTGCCATCAGTGAGTCTTTTTGGGCCGAGACTCAATTCAGCCAAGAGACCCAGTACTTC
CAISESFWAETQFSQETQYF
>TRBV4-1|TRBJ2-5|few|TRBD2
TGCGCCAGCAGCCAGATAGGACTAGCGGGGGGCCAGGAGACCCAGTACTTC
CASSQIGLAGGQETQYF
>TRBV21-1|TRBJ2-4|-|-
TGTGCCAGCAGCAAAGCCCCCCGAGAGGGCTGGGGCAAAAACATTCAGTACTTC
CASSKAPREGWGKNIQYF
>TRBV3-1|TRBJ2-3|few|-
TGTGCCAGCAGCCAGAGATGGGGGGCAAGCACAGATACGCAGTATTTT
CASSQRWGASTDTQYF
>TRBV24-1|TRBJ2-7|few|TRBD2
TGTGCCACCAGTGAGAGCGGGGGGTACGAGCAGTACTTC
CATSESGGYEQYF
>TRBV27|TRBJ2-1|-|-
TGTGCCAGCAGTTTTGTGGTGCCTCCGGGGAATGAGCAGTTCTTC
CASSFVVPPGNEQFF
>TRBV6-5|TRBJ2-5|-|TRBD2
TGTGCCAGCAGCCATCTTGGAAGCGGGAGGGCCCAAGAGACCCAGTACTTC
CASSHLGSGRAQETQYF
>TRBV5-6|TRBJ2-5|few|-
TGTGCCAGCACCGAAACGGGTTTTTACCAAGAGACCCAGTACTTC
CASTETGFYQETQYF
>TRBV7-6|TRBJ2-3|few|-
TGTGCCAGCAGCTTCGGGTCAGGGGTGACAGATACGCAGTATTTT
CASSFGSGVTDTQYF
>TRBV6-5|TRBJ2-1|-|-
TGTGCCAGCAGTCCCGGCGGGTATCAGTTCTTC
CASSPGGYQFF
>TRBV11-2|TRBJ2-2|-|-
TGTGCCAGCAGCTTTGGGGGCCACACCGGGGAGCTGTTCTTT
CASSFGGHTGELFF
>TRBV25-1|TRBJ1-4|few|TRBD1
TGTGCCAGCAGTGACACGAACAGGGGAATTGAAAAACTGTTTTTT
CASSDTNRGIEKLFF
>TRBV28|TRBJ2-5|-|TRBD1
TGTGCCAGCAGTTCTACAGGGGGAACGCGGGAGACCCAGTACTTC
CASSSTGGTRETQYF
>TRBV29-1|TRBJ2-7|-|-
TGCAGCGTTGAAGGGCGACTCTACGAGCAGTACTTC
CSVEGRLYEQYF
>TRBV10-2|TRBJ2-4|-|-
TGCGCCAGCAGTGAGTCGATGATTGTCCAGGGGAACATTCAGTACTTC
CASSESMIVQGNIQYF
>TRBV7-2|TRBJ2-7|-|-
TGTGCCAGCACCGTAAGGGCGGGAATGGACGAGCAGTACTTC
CASTVRAGMDEQYF
>TRBV7-9|TRBJ2-7|-|TRBD1
TGTGCCAGCAGCTACCACCGGGGCCAGGGGGCCGAGCAGTACTTC
CASSYHRGQGAEQYF
>TRBV6-6|TRBJ2-5|-|TRBD2
TGTGCCAGCGGGGAGGGTTTCAAGCAGTACTTC
CASGEGFKQYF
>TRBV6-5|TRBJ1-1|few|-
TGTGCCAGCAGCCGAGGCGTGAACACTGAAGCTTTCTTT
CASSRGVNTEAFF
>TRBV19|TRBJ2-1|-|TRBD1
TGTGCCAGTAGTCTCTTCGTGATGGGACAGGGGTGGAGTGAGCAGTTCTTC
CASSLFVMGQGWSEQFF
>TRBV6-5|TRBJ2-7|few|-
TGTGCCAGCAGTTACGGACGACTAGGGGATAGCGAGCAGTACTTC
CASSYGRLGDSEQYF
>TRBV4-1|TRBJ2-5|few|TRBD1
TGCGCCAGCAGCCAAGATGGACAGGGGGCGAAGGGTCTGGACTTC
CASSQDGQGAKGLDF
>TRBV5-1|TRBJ2-6|few|-
TGCGCCAGCAGCTTGGTTACGGCCCTCGGCGCTGGGGCCAACGTCCTGACTTTC
CASSLVTALGAGANVLTF
>TRBV29-1|TRBJ2-6|-|-
TGCAGCGTTGAAGCAGGTCTCGGGCCTCACGGGGCCAACGTCCTGACTTTC
CSVEAGLGPHGANVLTF
>TRBV12-3/TRBV12-4|TRBJ1-3|-|-
TGTGCCAGCAGTCCCAGAAACACCATATATTTT
CASSPRNTIYF